Listed below are T cell receptor beta chains from one sample, sequenced in a study of shared clonotypes between healthy human individuals. Some clones are missing from TCRdb's copy, which holds only in-frame ones; the method was immunoSEQ multiplex PCR. Seen here are 2 million to 2.5 million clones, about 94% observed once, and the top ten hold more than 0.1%. The sample was naive CD4+ T cells sorted from blood. The receptors were gathered from a man younger than 35 in good health. The CDR3 runs from the conserved cysteine through the conserved F or W. D genes are given only for firm matches. The size of a clone is reported for some rows only, either as once, few or many, or as a class for expanded clones.

clone size: .
V gene: TRBV7-2
J gene: TRBJ2-3
D gene: TRBD2
CDR3 protein: CASSLMPSGADTQYF
CDR3 DNA: TGTGCCAGCAGCTTAATGCCTAGCGGGGCAGATACGCAGTATTTT

clone size: .
V gene: TRBV6-5
J gene: TRBJ2-4
D gene: TRBD1
CDR3 protein: CASSRDSKNIQYF
CDR3 DNA: TGTGCCAGCAGCCGGGACAGCAAAAACATTCAGTACTTC

clone size: .
V gene: TRBV7-9
J gene: TRBJ2-5
D gene: .
CDR3 protein: CASSDGRITETQYF
CDR3 DNA: TGTGCCAGCAGCGACGGTCGTATCACGGAGACCCAGTACTTC

clone size: .
V gene: TRBV7-2
J gene: TRBJ2-7
D gene: .
CDR3 protein: CASSTFYEQYF
CDR3 DNA: TGTGCCAGCAGTACTTTCTACGAGCAGTACTTC

clone size: once
V gene: TRBV5-1
J gene: TRBJ2-1
D gene: TRBD2
CDR3 protein: CASSVTSGESSYNEQFF
CDR3 DNA: TGCGCCAGCAGCGTGACTAGCGGGGAAAGCTCCTACAATGAGCAGTTCTTC

clone size: .
V gene: TRBV6-5
J gene: TRBJ2-7
D gene: TRBD1
CDR3 protein: CASSNRDRVIYEQYF
CDR3 DNA: TGTGCCAGCAGTAACCGGGACAGGGTCATCTACGAGCAGTACTTC

clone size: .
V gene: TRBV28
J gene: TRBJ2-7
D gene: .
CDR3 protein: CASSLGYEQYF
CDR3 DNA: TGTGCCAGCAGTTTGGGGTATGAGCAGTACTTC

clone size: .
V gene: TRBV2
J gene: TRBJ2-3
D gene: .
CDR3 protein: CASSVLTTDTQYF
CDR3 DNA: TGTGCCAGCAGTGTCCTTACTACAGATACGCAGTATTTT

clone size: .
V gene: TRBV10-3
J gene: TRBJ2-1
D gene: TRBD2
CDR3 protein: CAIGTSGMDDYNEQFF
CDR3 DNA: TGTGCCATCGGGACTAGCGGGATGGACGACTACAATGAGCAGTTCTTC

clone size: once
V gene: TRBV5-6
J gene: TRBJ2-7
D gene: .
CDR3 protein: CASSLLDSPRREQYF
CDR3 DNA: TGTGCCAGCAGCTTGTTGGACAGTCCGAGGAGGGAGCAGTACTTC

clone size: .
V gene: TRBV27
J gene: TRBJ2-1
D gene: TRBD1
CDR3 protein: CASRHHGQGTTYNEQFF
CDR3 DNA: TGTGCCAGCAGACACCATGGACAGGGTACTACATACAATGAGCAGTTCTTC

clone size: .
V gene: TRBV30
J gene: TRBJ1-2
D gene: .
CDR3 protein: CAWSAGTNYGYTF
CDR3 DNA: TGTGCCTGGAGTGCCGGGACAAACTATGGCTACACCTTC

clone size: .
V gene: TRBV6-1
J gene: TRBJ1-4
D gene: .
CDR3 protein: CASSDVDEGFF
CDR3 DNA: TGTGCCAGCAGTGACGTCGATGAGGGTTTTTTT

clone size: .
V gene: TRBV10-3
J gene: TRBJ2-1
D gene: TRBD1
CDR3 protein: CATHSRGTANNEQFF
CDR3 DNA: TGTGCCACTCATAGCCGAGGGACAGCCAACAATGAGCAGTTCTTC

clone size: .
V gene: TRBV2
J gene: TRBJ2-7
D gene: .
CDR3 protein: CASMAGLAYEQYF
CDR3 DNA: TGTGCCAGCATGGCAGGGCTAGCCTACGAGCAGTACTTC

clone size: .
V gene: TRBV12-2
J gene: TRBJ2-2
D gene: .
CDR3 protein: CASRGTSGSTGELFF
CDR3 DNA: TGTGCAAGTCGGGGGACTAGCGGGAGTACCGGGGAGCTGTTTTTT

clone size: .
V gene: TRBV11-2
J gene: TRBJ1-1
D gene: .
CDR3 protein: CASREGADTEAFF
CDR3 DNA: TGTGCCAGTCGGGAGGGAGCGGACACTGAAGCTTTCTTT

clone size: .
V gene: TRBV11-2
J gene: TRBJ2-5
D gene: .
CDR3 protein: CASSSGIWETQYF
CDR3 DNA: TGTGCCAGCAGCTCAGGGATTTGGGAGACCCAGTACTTC

clone size: .
V gene: TRBV7-9
J gene: TRBJ1-2
D gene: .
CDR3 protein: CASSLGVEGYTF
CDR3 DNA: TGTGCCAGCAGCTTGGGGGTAGAGGGCTACACCTTC

clone size: .
V gene: TRBV10-3
J gene: TRBJ1-4
D gene: .
CDR3 protein: CAISESSTPGEKLFF
CDR3 DNA: TGTGCCATCAGTGAGTCATCAACTCCTGGGGAAAAACTGTTTTTT

clone size: few
V gene: TRBV7-7
J gene: TRBJ2-6
D gene: .
CDR3 protein: CASSLGTGANVLTF
CDR3 DNA: TGTGCTAGCAGCTTGGGGACAGGGGCCAACGTCCTGACTTTC

clone size: .
V gene: TRBV5-1
J gene: TRBJ1-2
D gene: .
CDR3 protein: CASSLGGDYNYGYTF
CDR3 DNA: TGCGCCAGCAGCCTAGGTGGTGATTACAACTATGGCTACACCTTC

clone size: .
V gene: TRBV7-9
J gene: TRBJ2-5
D gene: TRBD1
CDR3 protein: CASSSIIRDRGGETQYF
CDR3 DNA: TGTGCCAGCAGCTCCATTATCCGGGACAGGGGAGGTGAGACCCAGTACTTC

clone size: .
V gene: TRBV18
J gene: TRBJ2-3
D gene: .
CDR3 protein: CASSQTRTDTQYF
CDR3 DNA: TGTGCCAGCTCACAAACACGCACAGATACGCAGTATTTT

clone size: .
V gene: TRBV6-1
J gene: TRBJ2-7
D gene: TRBD1
CDR3 protein: CASSLDRGQYF
CDR3 DNA: TGTGCCAGCAGCCTAGACAGGGGGCAGTACTTC

clone size: once
V gene: TRBV18
J gene: TRBJ2-7
D gene: .
CDR3 protein: CASSPRGTPSYEQYF
CDR3 DNA: TGTGCCAGCTCACCCCGAGGAACTCCATCCTACGAGCAGTACTTC

clone size: .
V gene: TRBV2
J gene: TRBJ1-3
D gene: .
CDR3 protein: CASSVEGNPTIYF
CDR3 DNA: TGTGCCAGCAGTGTTGAGGGCAATCCCACCATATATTTT

clone size: .
V gene: TRBV18
J gene: TRBJ1-4
D gene: .
CDR3 protein: CASSPPSLGSQANEKLFF
CDR3 DNA: TGTGCCAGCTCACCACCGTCATTAGGATCTCAGGCTAATGAAAAACTGTTTTTT

clone size: .
V gene: TRBV19
J gene: TRBJ2-1
D gene: TRBD2
CDR3 protein: CASSPRKIAGNYNEQFF
CDR3 DNA: TGTGCCAGTAGTCCCCGGAAGATAGCGGGGAATTACAATGAGCAGTTCTTC

clone size: .
V gene: TRBV7-2
J gene: TRBJ1-2
D gene: .
CDR3 protein: CASSFFGRIYGYTF
CDR3 DNA: TGTGCCAGCAGCTTTTTTGGACGGATTTATGGCTACACCTTC

clone size: .
V gene: TRBV7-2
J gene: TRBJ1-2
D gene: .
CDR3 protein: CASSLEQTKLYGYTF
CDR3 DNA: TGTGCCAGCAGCTTGGAACAGACCAAGCTCTATGGCTACACCTTC

clone size: .
V gene: TRBV10-3
J gene: TRBJ2-7
D gene: .
CDR3 protein: CAISDYGYEQYF
CDR3 DNA: TGTGCCATCAGTGATTACGGTTACGAGCAGTACTTC

clone size: .
V gene: TRBV15
J gene: TRBJ1-3
D gene: TRBD1
CDR3 protein: CATSIDRVEGNTIYF
CDR3 DNA: TGTGCCACCAGCATAGACAGGGTTGAGGGAAACACCATATATTTT

clone size: once
V gene: TRBV6-1
J gene: TRBJ1-4
D gene: TRBD1
CDR3 protein: CASSPTGGGEKLFF
CDR3 DNA: TGTGCCAGCAGCCCCACAGGGGGGGGTGAAAAACTGTTTTTT

clone size: .
V gene: TRBV4-1
J gene: TRBJ2-4
D gene: .
CDR3 protein: CASSQVGGTVKNIQYF
CDR3 DNA: TGCGCCAGCAGCCAAGTGGGCGGGACGGTCAAAAACATTCAGTACTTC

clone size: .
V gene: TRBV5-8
J gene: TRBJ2-1
D gene: .
CDR3 protein: CASAYWDEQFF
CDR3 DNA: TGTGCCAGCGCATATTGGGATGAGCAGTTCTTC

clone size: .
V gene: TRBV5-1
J gene: TRBJ1-1
D gene: TRBD1
CDR3 protein: CASSPGTGNTEAFF
CDR3 DNA: TGCGCCAGCAGCCCGGGGACAGGGAACACTGAAGCTTTCTTT

clone size: .
V gene: TRBV2
J gene: TRBJ1-6
D gene: .
CDR3 protein: CASSELGWQASSPLHF
CDR3 DNA: TGTGCCAGCAGTGAACTCGGGTGGCAGGCCTCTTCACCCCTCCACTTT

clone size: .
V gene: TRBV5-1
J gene: TRBJ2-7
D gene: TRBD2
CDR3 protein: CASSLPLAGGDEQYF
CDR3 DNA: TGCGCCAGCAGCTTACCACTAGCGGGGGGCGACGAGCAGTACTTC

clone size: .
V gene: TRBV6-4
J gene: TRBJ2-3
D gene: .
CDR3 protein: CASSRTSTDTQYF
CDR3 DNA: TGTGCCAGCTCTAGGACTAGCACAGATACGCAGTATTTT

clone size: .
V gene: TRBV7-3
J gene: TRBJ2-3
D gene: TRBD1
CDR3 protein: CASSPGQELTDTQYF
CDR3 DNA: TGTGCCAGCAGCCCGGGACAGGAACTCACAGATACGCAGTATTTT

clone size: once
V gene: TRBV5-4
J gene: TRBJ2-5
D gene: TRBD2
CDR3 protein: CASTREGSFQETQYF
CDR3 DNA: TGTGCCAGCACCCGGGAGGGGAGTTTCCAAGAGACCCAGTACTTC

clone size: .
V gene: TRBV6-1
J gene: TRBJ1-3
D gene: .
CDR3 protein: CASILGTGNTIYF
CDR3 DNA: TGTGCCAGCATTCTCGGTACTGGAAACACCATATATTTT

clone size: .
V gene: TRBV30
J gene: TRBJ2-5
D gene: .
CDR3 protein: CAWSGTVETQYF
CDR3 DNA: TGTGCCTGGAGTGGGACCGTAGAGACCCAGTACTTC

clone size: .
V gene: TRBV7-2
J gene: TRBJ2-1
D gene: TRBD2
CDR3 protein: CASSGTSGTYNEQFF
CDR3 DNA: TGTGCCAGCAGTGGGACTAGCGGGACCTACAATGAGCAGTTCTTC

clone size: .
V gene: TRBV5-4
J gene: TRBJ2-3
D gene: TRBD2
CDR3 protein: CASSQGTSGSADTQYF
CDR3 DNA: TGTGCCAGCAGCCAAGGGACTAGCGGGAGCGCAGATACGCAGTATTTT

clone size: .
V gene: TRBV6-5
J gene: TRBJ2-3
D gene: TRBD1
CDR3 protein: CASSTGTGYTDTQYF
CDR3 DNA: TGTGCCAGCAGCACCGGGACAGGGTACACAGATACGCAGTATTTT

clone size: .
V gene: TRBV4-1
J gene: TRBJ2-7
D gene: .
CDR3 protein: CASSQGTGTLYEQYF
CDR3 DNA: TGCGCCAGCAGCCAAGGCACAGGGACACTATACGAGCAGTACTTC

clone size: once
V gene: TRBV7-2
J gene: TRBJ1-3
D gene: TRBD1
CDR3 protein: CASSQAGQVVGNTIYF
CDR3 DNA: TGTGCCAGCAGCCAAGCGGGACAGGTCGTTGGAAACACCATATATTTT

clone size: .
V gene: TRBV25-1
J gene: TRBJ2-7
D gene: .
CDR3 protein: CASRLGQSYVDEQYF
CDR3 DNA: TGTGCCAGCCGATTAGGACAAAGTTACGTCGACGAGCAGTACTTC

clone size: .
V gene: TRBV9
J gene: TRBJ1-2
D gene: .
CDR3 protein: CASSVGQNYGYTF
CDR3 DNA: TGTGCCAGCAGCGTAGGGCAGAACTATGGCTACACCTTC